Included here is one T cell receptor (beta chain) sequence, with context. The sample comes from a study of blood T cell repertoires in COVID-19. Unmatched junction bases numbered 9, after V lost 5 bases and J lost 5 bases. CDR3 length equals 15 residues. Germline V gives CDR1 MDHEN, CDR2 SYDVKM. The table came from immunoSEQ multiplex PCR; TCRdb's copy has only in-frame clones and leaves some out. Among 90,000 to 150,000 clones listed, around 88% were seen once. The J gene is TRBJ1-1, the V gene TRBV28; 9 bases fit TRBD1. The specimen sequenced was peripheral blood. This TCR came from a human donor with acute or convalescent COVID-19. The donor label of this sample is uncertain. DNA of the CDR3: TGTGCCAGCAGTCCCGCCCACAGGGGGCTGACTGAAGCTTTCTTT. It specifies CASSPAHRGLTEAFF.